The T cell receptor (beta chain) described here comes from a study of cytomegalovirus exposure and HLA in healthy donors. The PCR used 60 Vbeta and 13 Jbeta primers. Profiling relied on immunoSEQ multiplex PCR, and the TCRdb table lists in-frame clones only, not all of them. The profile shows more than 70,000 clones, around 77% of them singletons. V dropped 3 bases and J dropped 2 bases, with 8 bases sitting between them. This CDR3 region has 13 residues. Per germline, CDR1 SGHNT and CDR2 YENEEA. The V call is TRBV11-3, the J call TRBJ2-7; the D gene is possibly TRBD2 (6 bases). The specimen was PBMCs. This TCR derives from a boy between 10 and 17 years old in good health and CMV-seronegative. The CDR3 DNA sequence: TGTGCCAGCAGCTTGGGGGAGGCCTACGAGCAGTACTTC. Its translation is CASSLGEAYEQYF.